Each of the 18 T cell receptor beta chains below was sequenced from the same sample in a study of blood T cell repertoires in COVID-19. Repertoires were generated with immunoSEQ multiplex PCR, while TCRdb's copy carries only in-frame clones and drops some. The repertoire has 40,000 to 45,000 clones, 60% to 85% of them found once; the top ten carry approximately 33%. Sequencing was performed on peripheral blood. The receptors shown here come from an elderly woman with acute or convalescent COVID-19.

In its sample, this clone was seen a few times. The V call is TRBV10-3, the J call TRBJ1-2; D uncertain. The CDR3 contains 13 residues. CDR1 is ENHRY and CDR2 is SYGVKD in the germline V gene. Trimming stripped 2 bases from V and 2 bases from J, with 6 bases between. Here the CDR3 DNA reads TGTGCCATCAGTGAGGCAGTAAACTATGGCTACACCTTC. Residues: CAISEAVNYGYTF.

This sequence joins TRBV11-1 and TRBJ1-1; possibly TRBD1 for D (6 bases). Germline CDR1 is SGHAT and CDR2 is FQDESV (reference sequence). The V and J ends lost 5 bases and 11 bases respectively, with 21 bases between them. The CDR3 consists of 14 residues. As DNA, the CDR3 is TGTGCCAGCAGCCCCCGAGTGCAGGGGAATGGGGCTTTCTTT. Its translation is CASSPRVQGNGAFF.

V gene TRBV7-9 combines with J gene TRBJ1-2, with a tentative D call TRBD1 (5 bases). V was shortened by 7 bases and J by 8 bases, with 26 bases between the two germline ends. The CDR3 has 16 amino acids. Germline CDR1 reads SEHNR; CDR2 reads FQNEAQ (reference sequence). Written as DNA, the CDR3 is TGTGCCAGCAACCCCAAGGTTGGACCCCAGGGAGGGGGCTACACCTTC. Encoded protein: CASNPKVGPQGGGYTF.

The chain uses TRBV7-9 and TRBJ2-1, with D perhaps TRBD1 (6 bases). Trimming left V 0 bases short and J 6 bases short, with 9 bases between. Germline V gives CDR1 SEHNR, CDR2 FQNEAQ (reference sequence). The length of the CDR3 is 14 residues. CDR3 coding DNA: TGTGCCAGCAGCTTAGCTGGACAGCTCAATGAGCAGTTCTTC. Its protein is CASSLAGQLNEQFF.

This rearrangement joins TRBV19 to TRBJ1-5, with TRBD1 as a possible D gene (5 bases). V lost 7 bases and J 7 bases, leaving 17 bases between the germline ends. Germline CDR1 and CDR2: LNHDA and SQIVND (reference sequence). The CDR3 sequence is 14 residues long. CDR3 loop: CASMGGGSGQPQHF. DNA for the CDR3: TGTGCCAGTATGGGGGGGGGTTCTGGGCAGCCCCAGCATTTT.

V is TRBV3-1 (or the pseudogene TRBV3-2) and J is TRBJ1-2; D not resolved. The V and J ends lost 4 bases and 5 bases respectively, with 14 bases between them. CDR1 and CDR2 from the germline V gene are LGHDT and YNNKEL (reference sequence). The CDR3 loop spans 14 amino acids. The CDR3 sequence: CASSPRVSGYGYTF. Here the CDR3 DNA reads TGTGCCAGCAGCCCCCGGGTATCCGGTTATGGCTACACCTTC.

The chain's CDR3 is CASMGREVSGANVLTF. The CDR3 DNA sequence: TGTGCCAGTATGGGCAGGGAGGTTTCTGGGGCCAACGTCCTGACTTTC. This chain connects TRBV19 to TRBJ2-6, with D perhaps matching TRBD2 (6 bases). V was cut by 7 bases and J by 1 base, with 14 bases left in between. Germline-derived CDR1 and CDR2 are LNHDA and SQIVND (reference sequence). The CDR3 contains 16 residues.

The chain links TRBV27 to TRBJ2-1; 10 positions match TRBD1. There are 18 residues in the CDR3. J lost 0 bases, V lost 6 bases, and 11 bases had no gene match. CDR1 is MNHEY, CDR2 SMNVEV, per germline (reference sequence). The DNA of the CDR3 is TGTGCCAGCAGCCCGGGACAGGGGCTTCCAAGCTCCTACAATGAGCAGTTCTTC. This sequence encodes CASSPGQGLPSSYNEQFF.

The count of this clone is one. V is TRBV7-9 and J is TRBJ2-1; 7 nucleotides agree with TRBD2. The germline CDR1 and CDR2 sequences are SEHNR and FQNEAQ (reference sequence). The CDR3 spans 16 residues. J was trimmed by 2 bases and V by 2 bases; bases with no gene match: 6. CDR3 sequence reads: CASSLMASGAYNEQFF. CDR3 in DNA: TGTGCCAGCAGCTTAATGGCTAGCGGAGCCTACAATGAGCAGTTCTTC.

The chain carries TRBV30 and TRBJ1-3; D uncertain. The CDR3 is 16 amino acids. V lost 0 bases to trimming and J lost 0 bases, with 12 bases between them. Germline-derived CDR1 and CDR2 are GTSNPN and SVGIG (reference sequence). The DNA of the CDR3 is TGTGCCTGGAGTGTACTCGGGAGAGTCTCTGGAAACACCATATATTTT. This sequence encodes CAWSVLGRVSGNTIYF.

V is TRBV7-2 and J is TRBJ1-2; 8 nucleotides match TRBD1. CDR3 size: 15 residues. V shed 4 bases, J shed 8 bases, and the junction held 12 bases outside the gene matches. Germline V gene sequence: CDR1 SGHTA, CDR2 FQGNSA. Here the CDR3 reads CASSYTRDRIEGYTF. The CDR3 DNA reads as TGTGCCAGCAGCTACACCCGGGACAGGATCGAGGGCTACACCTTC.

The rearrangement links TRBV19 to TRBJ1-2; the match to TRBD1 covers 8 bases. The CDR3 loop spans 15 amino acids. V lost 7 bases, J lost 4 bases, and 11 bases stayed unmatched. Germline CDR1 and CDR2: LNHDA and SQIVND (reference sequence). The chain's CDR3 is CASIRSRGQGYGYTF. The CDR3 bases are TGTGCCAGTATCCGCTCCAGGGGGCAAGGCTATGGCTACACCTTC.

This clone is classed as medium-sized. The chain carries TRBV11-2 and TRBJ1-6, with D possibly TRBD1 on 5 matching bases. V was clipped by 8 bases and J by 5 bases, with 16 bases between them. The CDR3 spans 15 residues. Germline CDR1 is SGHAT and CDR2 is FQNNGV. The chain's CDR3 is CASRPWGFDNSPLHF. CDR3 nucleotide sequence: TGTGCCAGCCGCCCGTGGGGCTTCGATAATTCACCCCTCCACTTT. The full variable domain, in which reference TRBV11-2 and TRBJ1-6 provide the parts outside the CDR3, is EAGVAQSPRYKIIEKRQSVAFWCNPISGHATLYWYQQILGQGPKLLIQFQNNGVVDDSQLPKDRFSAERLKGVDSTLKIQPAKLEDSAVYLCASRPWGFDNSPLHFGNGTRLTVT.

This clone occurred once. V is TRBV7-9 and J is TRBJ2-7; 7 nucleotides match TRBD1. Germline trimming cut 5 bases from V and 7 bases from J; bases unmatched to any gene: 11. Germline CDR1 and CDR2: SEHNR and FQNEAQ (reference sequence). This CDR3 spans 14 amino acids. The CDR3 reads CASSRLLQGLEQYF. The CDR3 nucleotides are TGTGCCAGCAGCCGATTGTTACAGGGGCTTGAGCAGTACTTC.

This chain connects TRBV11-2 to TRBJ2-3, with TRBD2 matching over 7 bases. The CDR3 loop spans 16 amino acids. Germline V gene sequence: CDR1 SGHAT, CDR2 FQNNGV. V gave up 4 bases and J gave up 4 bases; unmatched junction bases: 11. CDR3: CASSSQRGRVADTQYF. DNA for the CDR3: TGTGCCAGCAGCTCACAGCGGGGACGGGTGGCAGATACGCAGTATTTT.

This clone was found a few times. No DNA is shown, since the ends of the CDR3 on it are uncertain; the CDR3 is the one TCRdb lists. The chain is built from TRBV30 and TRBJ2-2; no check of the table's D call, TRBD2, against the DNA was made. CDR1 is GTSNPN, CDR2 SVGIG, per germline (reference sequence). The CDR3 is made up of 12 amino acids, end residues included. The CDR3 region is CAWTLRAGELFF.

The chain is built from TRBV5-4 and TRBJ2-1; D is possibly TRBD1 (6 bases). CDR1 SGHNT and CDR2 YYREEE come from the germline V gene (reference sequence). CDR3 length: 13 amino acids. Deletions cut 2 bases from V and 8 bases from J, with 11 bases between. Written as DNA, the CDR3 is TGTGCCAGCAGCTTACAGGGAAGGGATGAGCAGTTCTTC. It is translated as CASSLQGRDEQFF.

This rearrangement joins TRBV18 to TRBJ2-5, with D possibly matching TRBD2 (5 bases). This CDR3 is built from 14 residues. V dropped 2 bases and J dropped 2 bases, with 9 bases sitting between them. Germline CDR1 KGHSH, CDR2 LQKENI. CDR3 sequence: CASSPRTLQETQYF. The CDR3 DNA follows: TGTGCCAGCTCACCAAGGACTTTACAAGAGACCCAGTACTTC.